This T cell receptor beta chain originates from a study of T cells in narcolepsy. Turning to the study itself: Healthy controls were enrolled alongside patients with narcolepsy type 1 or type 2.

Concerning this clone itself: Its antigen is currently unknown.

The assay was immunoSEQ multiplex PCR, and TCRdb's table has in-frame clones only and misses some. This repertoire shows 35,000 or so clones, under 85% found once; its top ten account for under 2%. Notes on the study in general: Autoreactive HCRT-specific and TRIB2-specific clonotypes were marked in same-patient CSF-versus-blood CD4+ comparisons. Healthy controls reportedly lacked the autoreactive clonotypes serially found in patients' blood.

The CDR3 runs to 14 residues. V lost 5 bases to trimming and J lost 6 bases; unmatched junction nucleotides: 10. The germline V gene has CDR1 SGHKS and CDR2 YYEKEE (reference sequence). The sequence derives from a human donor with narcolepsy. The chain recombines TRBV5-5 with TRBJ2-7, with 8 bases aligning to TRBD1. Input material: CD45RA- memory CD4+ T cells from PBMCs. The CDR3 spells CASSWSGQGGEQYF. CDR3 bases: TGTGCCAGCAGTTGGAGCGGACAGGGCGGCGAGCAGTACTTC.